The 11 T cell receptor beta chains below all came from one sample that was sequenced in a study of breast tumors, draining lymph nodes, adjacent tissues. Breast cancer patients provided tissue from their axillary draining lymph nodes. TCRdb reprocessed the multiplex PCR reads via MiXCR and lists one record per CDR3 protein. The table records about 110,000 distinct CDR3 sequences, less than 40% of them present only once. The sequencing input was axillary lymph node tissue. The receptors come from a female donor with breast cancer. Some clones in this sample may be carry-over from other donors' samples.

This clonotype was recorded at least ten times. This chain uses TRBV5-6 with TRBJ2-6; D perhaps matches TRBD1 (6 bases). In germline, CDR1 is SGHDT, CDR2 YYEEEE. The CDR3 is 19 residues long. V lost 4 bases and J lost 0, with 20 bases in between. The CDR3 nucleotides read TGTGCCAGCAGCCCTTCCGGACAGATAATGGTCTCTGGGGCCAACGTCCTGACTTTC. This codes for CASSPSGQIMVSGANVLTF.

The V call is TRBV24-1, the J call TRBJ1-2, with 7 bases aligning to TRBD1. The J segment lost 3 bases and the V segment lost 12 bases, leaving 6 bases of the junction unmatched. This CDR3 is 12 amino acids long. CDR1 KGHDR and CDR2 SFDVKD come from the germline V gene. CDR3 protein: CADQGDHYGYTF. CDR3 coding DNA: TGTGCCGACCAGGGGGACCACTATGGCTACACCTTC.

This chain uses TRBV6-6 with TRBJ2-3; 7 bases fit TRBD1. This CDR3 contains 15 residues. V trimming: 6 bases; J trimming: 1 base; junction bases outside the gene matches: 7. Germline V gene sequence: CDR1 MNHNY, CDR2 SVGAGI (reference sequence). The CDR3 reads CASSLEGTGTDTQYF. In nucleotides, the CDR3 is TGTGCCAGCAGCTTAGAGGGGACAGGCACAGATACGCAGTATTTT.

Of note for this clonotype: A much larger clone lies a single base off, so this may be a read error. The chain employs TRBV20-1 and TRBJ2-7, with D tentatively TRBD2 (5 bases). CDR3 length: 13 residues. In germline, CDR1 is DFQATT, CDR2 SNEGSKA (reference sequence). For the CDR3, the DNA is TGCAGTACAAAAGCGGAGTCTACCTACGCGCAGTACTTC. It encodes CSTKAESTYAQYF.

This clonotype was counted many times. The rearrangement links TRBV7-8 to TRBJ2-2; D gene ambiguous. Looked up from germline, CDR1 is SGHVS and CDR2 is FQNEAQ. The ends were cut back, 1 base at V and 0 bases at J, with 3 bases in the middle. The CDR3 has 14 amino acids. CDR3 bases: TGTGCCAGCAGCTTAGATGCGAACACCGGGGAGCTGTTTTTT. The encoded protein is CASSLDANTGELFF.

Comments on this clonotype: The missing conserved phenylalanine or tryptophan at the end of this CDR3 makes a read error likely. The chain couples TRBV19 to TRBJ2-3; tentative D call: TRBD2 (5 bases). This CDR3 spans 13 amino acids. Trimming stripped 9 bases from V and 1 base from J, with 11 bases between. Germline V gene sequence: CDR1 LNHDA, CDR2 SQIVND (reference sequence). The CDR3 sequence: CASHPLGTDTQYV. CDR3 nucleotide sequence: TGTGCCAGCCACCCACTAGGCACAGATACGCAGTATGTG.

Remarks on this clonotype: This may stem from a read error, because a much larger clone lies one nucleotide away. The V gene is TRBV6-5, the J gene TRBJ2-2, with 7 bases aligning to TRBD1. J lost 0 bases, V lost 5 bases, and 9 bases had no gene match. Germline V CDR1 and CDR2: MNHEY, SVGAGI. The CDR3 has 17 amino acids. CDR3 residues: CASSHRFTGANTGELFF. As DNA, the CDR3 is TGTGCCAGCAGTCACCGGTTCACAGGGGCGAACACCGGGGAGCTGTTTTTT.

This clonotype was found many times. The V and J genes are TRBV20-1 and TRBJ2-5; 9 bases match TRBD2. This CDR3 has 15 residues. Unmatched junction bases numbered 7, after V lost 0 bases and J lost 5 bases. Germline CDR1 reads DFQATT; CDR2 reads SNEGSKA (reference sequence). In DNA, the CDR3 is TGCAGTGCTAGAGAAATAGCGGGAGCGGGGGAGACCCAGTACTTC. Protein product: CSAREIAGAGETQYF.

The chain carries TRBV11-2 and TRBJ2-3, with 8 bases lining up with TRBD2. The V gene's germline CDR1 is SGHAT and CDR2 FQNNGV. V gave up 2 bases and J gave up 11 bases; unmatched junction bases: 3. The CDR3 contains 12 residues. CDR3 nucleotide sequence: TGTGCCAGCAGCTTAAGCGGGGGAGTGCAGTATTTT. It is translated as CASSLSGGVQYF.

This clonotype was counted at least ten times. The V and J genes are TRBV10-2 and TRBJ2-7; D gene unclear. The CDR3 totals 14 residues. Deletions cut 3 bases from V and 3 bases from J, with 12 bases between. Germline assignment: CDR1 WSHSY and CDR2 SAAADI. The CDR3 here is CASSESDWLYEQYF. As DNA, the CDR3 is TGCGCCAGCAGTGAAAGCGACTGGCTCTACGAGCAGTACTTC.

This clonotype was observed at least ten times. The chain is built from TRBV6-5 and TRBJ2-3; the D is unclear. This CDR3 spans 13 amino acids. Germline V gene sequence: CDR1 MNHEY, CDR2 SVGAGI. Trimming stripped 6 bases from V and 0 bases from J, with 7 bases between. CDR3 region: CASRTTSTDTQYF. The CDR3 DNA reads TGTGCCAGCAGGACGACTAGCACAGATACGCAGTATTTT.